One sample yielded the 23 T cell receptor beta chains listed below, sequenced in a study of spatial heterogeneity in lung cancer. Time point indicated: sample taken at primary tumor resection. From the 5' RACE reads, TCRdb called clonotypes with MiXCR, one entry per CDR3 protein. The table shows roughly 10,000 distinct CDR3 sequences, with approximately 8% occurring only once. General observations from the study: Mutation counts in tumors were tracked by counts of expanded intratumoral alpha and beta TCRs.

Their antigen targets remain unknown. The specimen comprised lung tumor tissue, sampled at surgery. The receptors stem from a female donor with early-stage non-small cell lung cancer.

Remarks on this clonotype: Given a much more abundant clone one base away, this may be a read error. The chain couples TRBV7-2 to TRBJ2-3; perhaps D is TRBD1 or TRBD2 (6 bases each). The germline CDR1 and CDR2 sequences are SGHTA and FQGNSA. The CDR3 length is 17 residues. V dropped 5 bases and J dropped 1 base, with 19 bases sitting between them. CDR3 region: CASSLFIRGLRTDTQYF. CDR3 in DNA: TGTGCCAGCAGCCTCTTCATCAGGGGACTCCGCACAGATACGCAGTATTTT.

Relative to its sample, this clonotype is medium-sized. An end of the junction does not agree with germline; a read error may underlie this. This chain links TRBV6-6 with TRBJ1-1, with D maybe TRBD1 (5 bases). The CDR3 totals 18 residues. Germline-derived CDR1 and CDR2 are MNHNY and SVGAGI (reference sequence). CDR3 in DNA: TGTGCCAGCAGTTACGTAAGAAGCCCGGGACCCCCGAACGCTGAAGCTTTCTTT. Its translation: CASSYVRSPGPPNAEAFF.

This clonotype was seen at least ten times. The rearrangement joins TRBV18 to TRBJ2-1, with 7 bases aligning to TRBD1. The ends lost 4 bases at V and 8 bases at J; junction bases unmatched: 8. CDR1 and CDR2 from the germline V gene are KGHSH and LQKENI. The CDR3 length is 14 residues. CDR3 DNA sequence: TGTGCCAGCTCACGACAGGGTTTTTCTGATGAGCAGTTCTTC. Encoded protein: CASSRQGFSDEQFF.

This clonotype is categorized as medium-sized. The rearrangement joins TRBV29-1 to TRBJ2-3; 7 bases fit TRBD1. This CDR3 region has 13 residues. The V and J ends lost 4 bases and 4 bases, in that order; junction bases with no gene match: 5. The germline CDR1 and CDR2 sequences are SQVTM and ANQGSEA. The CDR3 DNA is TGCAGCGTTGCCTCGACAGGGCCAGATACGCAGTATTTT. Protein product: CSVASTGPDTQYF.

This chain uses TRBV5-5 with TRBJ2-3; D possibly corresponds to TRBD2 (5 bases). The V end lost 1 base, the J end lost 0 bases, and 9 bases lay between the germline ends. The CDR3 has 15 amino acids. Germline CDR1 reads SGHKS; CDR2 reads YYEKEE (reference sequence). The CDR3 region has the DNA TGTGCCAGCAGCTTGTTGCTAGCTAGCACAGATACGCAGTATTTT. It specifies CASSLLLASTDTQYF. Looking up the rest from reference TRBV5-5 and TRBJ2-3 gives the full variable domain: DAGVTQSPTHLIKTRGQQVTLRCSPISGHKSVSWYQQVLGQGPQFIFQYYEKEERGRGNFPDRFSARQFPNYSSELNVNALLLGDSALYLCASSLLLASTDTQYFGPGTRLTVL.

In this sample, this clonotype turned up many times. The chain links TRBV4-3 to TRBJ2-2; 9 bases are a match to TRBD2. V shed 3 bases and J 1 base; nucleotides not matched to a gene: 12. Germline CDR1 reads LGHNA; CDR2 reads YSLEER. CDR3 length: 19 amino acids. The CDR3 DNA reads TGCGCCAGCAGCCAGGTGGGGGTAGCGGGGGCCCAGAACACCGGGGAGCTGTTTTTT. Translating it yields CASSQVGVAGAQNTGELFF.

Judged by abundance, this clonotype is medium-sized. The chain links TRBV7-3 to TRBJ1-1; TRBD1 aligns across 10 bases. Germline-derived CDR1 and CDR2 are SGHTA and FQGTGA. The length of the CDR3 is 13 residues. After removal of 4 bases from V and 4 bases from J, the junction contained 0 bases not matched to a gene. The CDR3 loop is CASSWTGGTEAFF. CDR3 sequence (DNA): TGTGCCAGCAGCTGGACAGGGGGCACTGAAGCTTTCTTT.

In its sample, this clonotype ranks as medium-sized. The chain has TRBV7-2 and TRBJ2-3, with 12 bases identical to TRBD2. The CDR3 totals 15 residues. The V gene's germline CDR1 is SGHTA and CDR2 FQGNSA. Trimming cost V 5 bases and J 1 base; bases outside gene matches: 1. CDR3 loop: CASSRTSGGTDTQYF. Written as DNA, the CDR3 is TGTGCCAGCAGCCGGACTAGCGGGGGCACAGATACGCAGTATTTT.

This clonotype was detected many times. The V and J genes are TRBV12-3 or TRBV12-4 and TRBJ2-2; 8 bases match TRBD2. The CDR3 has 15 amino acids. V was clipped by 6 bases and J by 0 bases; unmatched bases: 3. The CDR3 DNA reads as TGTGCCAGCAGAGGACTAGCTTCGAACACCGGGGAGCTGTTTTTT. It specifies CASRGLASNTGELFF.

The sample holds many counts of this clonotype. The chain uses TRBV2 and TRBJ2-5; weak D call: TRBD2 (6 bases). V lost 5 bases, J lost 6 bases, and 16 bases lay in between. The germline gives CDR1 SNHLY, CDR2 FYNNEI. This CDR3 is built from 14 residues. CDR3 coding DNA: TGTGCCAGCAGTAAAGGCAGGGAGGTGCAGACCCAGTACTTC. Translation gives CASSKGREVQTQYF. The whole variable domain, remainder taken from reference TRBV2 and TRBJ2-5, is EPEVTQTPSHQVTQMGQEVILRCVPISNHLYFYWYRQILGQKVEFLVSFYNNEISEKSEIFDDQFSVERPDGSNFTLKIRSTKLEDSAMYFCASSKGREVQTQYFGPGTRLLVL.

This clonotype was seen at least ten times. The chain joins TRBV12-3 or TRBV12-4 to TRBJ1-4; D is uncertain. Between the trimmed V and J ends, which lost 2 bases and 3 bases, there was a span of 10 bases. This CDR3 comprises 15 residues. The CDR3 DNA is TGTGCCAGCAGTTTACAGGTCGCAGCTAATGAAAAACTGTTTTTT. Translated, it gives CASSLQVAANEKLFF.

This clonotype was observed many times. The V gene is TRBV6-6, the J gene TRBJ1-6; D is unresolved. This CDR3 has 14 amino acids. V was clipped by 2 bases and J by 5 bases, with 7 bases between them. Germline V gene data show CDR1 as MNHNY and CDR2 as SVGAGI (reference sequence). CDR3 coding DNA: TGTGCCAGCAGTTACCCCCAGAATAATTCACCCCTCCACTTT. Translated: CASSYPQNNSPLHF.

This clonotype was counted ten times or more. The chain uses TRBV12-3 or TRBV12-4 and TRBJ2-5; 7 bases fit TRBD1. The CDR3 loop spans 14 amino acids. Unmatched junction bases numbered 8, after V lost 5 bases and J lost 5 bases. The CDR3, as DNA: TGTGCCAGCAGTCTACTGACAGGGACCGAGACCCAGTACTTC. It is translated as CASSLLTGTETQYF.

The J gene is TRBJ1-6, the V gene TRBV2, with TRBD1 matching 7 bases. This CDR3 has 15 amino acids. In germline, CDR1 is SNHLY, CDR2 FYNNEI. V lost 8 bases and J lost 1; bases outside the gene matches: 5. CDR3 residues: CASQGGLSYNSPLHF. The CDR3 DNA follows: TGTGCCAGCCAGGGGGGCCTGTCCTATAATTCACCCCTCCACTTT.

This clonotype was counted at least ten times. The chain recombines TRBV7-9 with TRBJ1-5; no clear D. V shed 4 bases and J shed 0 bases, with 7 bases lying between them. CDR1 SEHNR and CDR2 FQNEAQ come from the germline V gene (reference sequence). CDR3 size: 14 residues. CDR3 residues: CASSSQYSNQPQHF. The CDR3 bases are TGTGCCAGCAGCTCCCAATATAGCAATCAGCCCCAGCATTTT.

The sample holds many counts of this clonotype. This chain connects TRBV3-1 to TRBJ2-1; 12 positions match TRBD2. V gave up 4 bases and J gave up 6 bases; unmatched junction bases: 7. The CDR3 is made up of 16 amino acids. Germline V lookup: CDR1 LGHDT, CDR2 YNNKEL (reference sequence). In nucleotides, the CDR3 is TGTGCCAGCAGCCCTACTCTAGCGGGGGGGCGCAATGAGCAGTTCTTC. Translating it yields CASSPTLAGGRNEQFF.

This sequence joins TRBV20-1 and TRBJ2-1, with D possibly called TRBD1 or TRBD2 (5 bases each). Looked up from germline, CDR1 is DFQATT and CDR2 is SNEGSKA (reference sequence). The CDR3 is 15 residues long. V lost 1 base, J lost 2 bases, and 12 bases lay in between. CDR3 residues: CSARVSGLTYNEQFF. The CDR3 coding sequence is TGCAGTGCTAGAGTATCGGGGCTCACCTACAATGAGCAGTTCTTC.

There are a few counts of this clonotype. V and J are TRBV12-3 or TRBV12-4 and TRBJ1-6, with D unresolved. The CDR3 is 14 residues long. Trimming pared 7 bases from V and 6 bases from J, leaving 13 bases between. The CDR3 nucleotides are TGTGCCAGCATGTCTTGGATGTCTAATTCACCCCTCCACTTT. This gives the protein CASMSWMSNSPLHF.

This clonotype was seen ten or more times. The chain carries TRBV10-3 and TRBJ2-2, with 10 bases that match TRBD2. Trimming at V came to 10 bases and at J to 2 bases, leaving 7 bases not matched to a gene. Germline V lookup: CDR1 ENHRY, CDR2 SYGVKD. The CDR3 sequence is 15 residues long. The CDR3 loop is CATPSGGANTGELFF. DNA for the CDR3: TGTGCCACCCCGAGCGGGGGGGCAAACACCGGGGAGCTGTTTTTT.

This clonotype was found many times. V is TRBV6-2 or TRBV6-3 and J is TRBJ1-2; maybe TRBD1 (6 bases). Germline lookup yields CDR1 MNHEY and CDR2 SVGEGT. Between the trimmed V and J ends, which lost 0 bases and 4 bases, there was a span of 15 bases. The CDR3 is 16 amino acids. CDR3 in amino acids: CASSYSNSDSTYGYTF. CDR3 sequence (DNA): TGTGCCAGCAGTTACTCGAATTCGGACAGCACCTATGGCTACACCTTC.

This clonotype was seen ten or more times. The V and J genes are TRBV29-1 and TRBJ1-1; 8 bases match TRBD1. J lost 3 bases, V lost 6 bases, and 9 bases had no gene match. This CDR3 region has 14 residues. CDR1 is SQVTM and CDR2 is ANQGSEA in the germline V gene. CDR3 residues: CSVERQGMYTEAFF. CDR3 bases: TGCAGCGTGGAAAGACAGGGGATGTACACTGAAGCTTTCTTT.

This clonotype is medium-sized. The chain joins TRBV20-1 to TRBJ2-3; possibly TRBD2 for D (6 bases). The CDR3 runs 14 residues. Trimming shortened V by 7 bases and J by 1 base, and 15 bases separated the two germline ends. CDR1 is DFQATT, CDR2 SNEGSKA, per germline (reference sequence). The CDR3 nucleotides read TGCAGTGAACTGGGGCCGGGGGGCACAGATACGCAGTATTTT. It yields the protein CSELGPGGTDTQYF.

By frequency in the sample, this clonotype is medium-sized. The rearrangement uses TRBV28 and TRBJ2-3, with D unclear. The CDR3 sequence is 12 residues long. Per the germline V gene, CDR1 is MDHEN and CDR2 is SYDVKM. Trimming removed 2 bases from V and 6 bases from J, with 6 bases in between. CDR3 sequence (DNA): TGTGCCAGCAGTTTAAACTACGATACGCAGTATTTT. Protein sequence: CASSLNYDTQYF.